This T cell receptor beta chain was captured in a study of identical twins. Points from the study as a whole: Twins showed weaker excess sharing in their beta out-of-frame sequences. Invariant T cells like MAIT and iNKT could partly confound the zero-insertion analyses. The study based its conclusions on cross-sectional statistical analysis and did not follow the same donors. There were fewer insertions in abundant cord blood beta clonotypes, but memory repertoires showed no such pattern.

This CDR3 is 19 amino acids long. CDR1 is LGHNA, CDR2 YNFKEQ, per germline. Trimming cost V 0 bases and J 4 bases, with 21 bases left between them. TCRdb re-called the 5' RACE reads with MiXCR, one entry per CDR3 protein. This table holds 350,000 to 600,000 distinct CDR3 sequences, about 14% found once. In its sample, this clonotype was seen many times. The antigen remains unidentified. The data also belong to a second study, concerning yellow fever vaccine responses in identical twins.

This clonotype was obtained from a woman aged 18-29 years in good health. Sequenced input: CD4+ T cells sorted from blood. The chain couples TRBV4-2 to TRBJ2-2, with D unclear. CDR3 loop: CASSQDVYSDSRPTGELFF. CDR3 nucleotide sequence: TGTGCCAGCAGCCAAGATGTATATTCTGACTCCCGGCCCACCGGGGAGCTGTTTTTT.